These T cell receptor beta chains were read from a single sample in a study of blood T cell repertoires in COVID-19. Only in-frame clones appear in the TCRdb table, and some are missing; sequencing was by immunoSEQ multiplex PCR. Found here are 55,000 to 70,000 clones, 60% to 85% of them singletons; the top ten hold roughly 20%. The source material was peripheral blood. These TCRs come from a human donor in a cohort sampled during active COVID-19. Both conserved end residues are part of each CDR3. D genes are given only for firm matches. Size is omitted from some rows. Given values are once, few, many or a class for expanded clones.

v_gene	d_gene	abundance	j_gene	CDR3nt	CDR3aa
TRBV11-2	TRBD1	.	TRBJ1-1	TGTGCCAGCAGCAATAGACAGGGGGCGAACGCTGAAGCTTTCTTT	CASSNRQGANAEAFF
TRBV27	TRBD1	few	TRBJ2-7	TGTGCCAGCAGTCCAAGATCAGGGACAGGCGGCGAGCAGTACTTC	CASSPRSGTGGEQYF
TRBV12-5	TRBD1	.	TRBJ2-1	TGTGCTAGTGGGCTGGACAGGGGAAATGAGCAGTTCTTC	CASGLDRGNEQFF
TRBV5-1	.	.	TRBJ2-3	TGCGCCAGCAGCGCTCAGGGCGGGGGCACAGATACGCAGTATTTT	CASSAQGGGTDTQYF
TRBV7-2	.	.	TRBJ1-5	TGTGCCAGCAGCCCCCTTGGAGGGACGAGCAATCAGCCCCAGCATTTT	CASSPLGGTSNQPQHF
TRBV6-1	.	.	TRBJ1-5	TGTGCCAGCAGTGAATCAGGACAGAATTATCAGCCCCAGCATTTT	CASSESGQNYQPQHF
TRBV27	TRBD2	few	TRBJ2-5	TGTGCCAGCAGACATGGACTAGCGGGAGTGGAGACCCAGTACTTC	CASRHGLAGVETQYF
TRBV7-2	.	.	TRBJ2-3	TGTGCCAGCAGCTTAGCACAGGGTGCAGATACGCAGTATTTT	CASSLAQGADTQYF
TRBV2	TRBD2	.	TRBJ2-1	TGTGCCAGCAGTGACGCGGGACTAGTGTTTTTGTTCTTC	CASSDAGLVFLFF
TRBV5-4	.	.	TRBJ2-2	TGTGCCAGCAGCGGGGGGACGATCAGGAACACCGGGGAGCTGTTTTTT	CASSGGTIRNTGELFF
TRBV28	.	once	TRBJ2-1	TGTGCCAGCAGAGATAGGGAGTCCTACAATGAGCAGTTCTTC	CASRDRESYNEQFF
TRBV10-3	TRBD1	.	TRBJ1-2	TGTGCCATCAGCCCATTCCCCAGGGGGAAGCGGCTCGACTATGGCTACACCTTC	CAISPFPRGKRLDYGYTF
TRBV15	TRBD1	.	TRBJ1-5	TGTGCCACCAGTAGATCGACAGGGAATAGCAATCAGCCCCAGCATTTT	CATSRSTGNSNQPQHF
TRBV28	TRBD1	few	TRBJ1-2	TGTGCCAGCGTTGCCGGGACAGAAAACTATGGCTACACCTTC	CASVAGTENYGYTF
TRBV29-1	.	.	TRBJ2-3	TGCAGCGTTGAACCAGGGGCCTCCACAGATACGCAGTATTTT	CSVEPGASTDTQYF
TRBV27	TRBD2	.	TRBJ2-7	TGTGCCAGCAGTCCTTTTTCGCGGGGGGCCCCCTACGAGCAGTACTTC	CASSPFSRGAPYEQYF
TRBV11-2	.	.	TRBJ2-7	TGTGCCAGCAGCTTAGTCACCGGGGAACTCTACGAGCAGTACTTC	CASSLVTGELYEQYF
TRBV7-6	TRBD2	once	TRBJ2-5	TGTGCCAGCAGCTTAGAACTAGCGGGGGTAGGAGAGACCCAGTACTTC	CASSLELAGVGETQYF
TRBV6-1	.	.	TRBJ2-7	TGTGCCAGCAGTGGGAGCAATCCGGGTCTACCTTCCTACGAGCAGTACTTC	CASSGSNPGLPSYEQYF
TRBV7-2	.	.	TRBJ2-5	TGTGCCAGCAGCATTCGGGATTTCCAAGAGACCCAGTACTTC	CASSIRDFQETQYF
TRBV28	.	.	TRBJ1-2	TGTGCCAGCAGTTTAGGCTTCCAGGGTTATGGCTACACCTTC	CASSLGFQGYGYTF
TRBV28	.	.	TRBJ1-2	TGTGCCAGCACCACCACGCGGGGCCTCTATGGCTACACCTTC	CASTTTRGLYGYTF
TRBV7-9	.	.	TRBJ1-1	TGTGCCAGCAGCTTTGGGGCCAGGAACACTGAAGCTTTCTTT	CASSFGARNTEAFF
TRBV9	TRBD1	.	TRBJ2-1	TGTGCCAGCAGCGCCCGGGACAGCCCCTACAATGAGCAGTTCTTC	CASSARDSPYNEQFF
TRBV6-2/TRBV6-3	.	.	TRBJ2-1	TGTGCCAGCAGTTACTCCCAGCGGTCATGGTTCTTC	CASSYSQRSWFF
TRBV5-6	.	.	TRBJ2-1	TGTGCCAGCAGCTGGGGGCAGGGTTCCTACAATGAGCAGTTCTTC	CASSWGQGSYNEQFF
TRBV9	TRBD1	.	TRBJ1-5	TGTGCCAGCAGCGCAACCGACAGGGTTAGTCAGCCCCAGCATTTT	CASSATDRVSQPQHF
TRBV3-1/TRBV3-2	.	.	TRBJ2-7	TGTGCCAGCAGCCAAGGTTTCCGTGAGCAGTACTTC	CASSQGFREQYF
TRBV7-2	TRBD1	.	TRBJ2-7	TGTGCCAGCAGCCGGGACAGGGGGTCCTCCTACGAGCAGTACTTC	CASSRDRGSSYEQYF
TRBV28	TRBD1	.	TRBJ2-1	TGTGCCAGCAAATCCCGCATTGGACAGGGCCCCAATGAGCAGTTCTTC	CASKSRIGQGPNEQFF
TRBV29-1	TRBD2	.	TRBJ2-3	TGCAGCGTTGGGCTAGCGGGAGTGGCAGATACGCAGTATTTT	CSVGLAGVADTQYF
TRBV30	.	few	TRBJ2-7	TGTGCCTGGAGTAGGAGTAGGGACACAAAAACGGAGTACTTC	CAWSRSRDTKTEYF
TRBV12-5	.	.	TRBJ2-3	TGTGCTAGTGGTTTAAGTGCGGGGCATACGCAGTATTTT	CASGLSAGHTQYF
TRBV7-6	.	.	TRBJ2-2	TGTGCCAGCAGCGGCTTTGCGGGGTCAACCGGGGAGCTGTTTTTT	CASSGFAGSTGELFF
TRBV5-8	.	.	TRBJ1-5	TGTGCCAGCAGCTTGGCCGTGAGCAATCAGCCCCAGCATTTT	CASSLAVSNQPQHF
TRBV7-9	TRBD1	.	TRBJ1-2	TGTGCCAGCAGCTTAGCACAGGGGTTTAACTATGGCTACACCTTC	CASSLAQGFNYGYTF
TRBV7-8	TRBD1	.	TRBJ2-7	TGTGCCAGCAGCCGCCCGGGACAGGGGGACGAGCAGTACTTC	CASSRPGQGDEQYF
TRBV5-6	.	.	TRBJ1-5	TGTGCCAGCAGCCAGCTTGGCAGGTTTGAAAATCAGCCCCAGCATTTT	CASSQLGRFENQPQHF
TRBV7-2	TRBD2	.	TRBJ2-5	TGTGCCAGCAGCAGAGGGACTAGCGGGGGGGCGGAGACCCAGTACTTC	CASSRGTSGGAETQYF
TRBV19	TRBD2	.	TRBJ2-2	TGTGCCAGCCGACTAGCGGGAGGCACCGGGGAGCTGTTTTTT	CASRLAGGTGELFF
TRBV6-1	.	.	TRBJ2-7	TGTGCCAGCAGTGAAGTCGGCAGGTCGCGCGAGCAGTACTTC	CASSEVGRSREQYF
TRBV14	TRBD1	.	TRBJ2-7	TGTGCCAGCAGCCAGAGGACAGGGGTGAGCTACGAGCAGTACTTC	CASSQRTGVSYEQYF
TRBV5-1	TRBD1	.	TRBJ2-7	TGCGCCAGCAGCAACGGACAGGGGGCGTCTTACGAGCAGTACTTC	CASSNGQGASYEQYF
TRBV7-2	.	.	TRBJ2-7	TGTGCCAGCAGCCCCGACTACTCCTCCTACGAGCAGTACTTC	CASSPDYSSYEQYF
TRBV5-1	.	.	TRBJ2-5	TGCGCCAGCAGCTTGGAAGCGCTTAGGGGGGAGACCCAGTACTTC	CASSLEALRGETQYF
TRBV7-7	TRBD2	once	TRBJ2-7	TGTGCTAGCAGCCCGTGGACTAGCGGGAGTCCCCGCTCCTACGAGCAGTACTTC	CASSPWTSGSPRSYEQYF